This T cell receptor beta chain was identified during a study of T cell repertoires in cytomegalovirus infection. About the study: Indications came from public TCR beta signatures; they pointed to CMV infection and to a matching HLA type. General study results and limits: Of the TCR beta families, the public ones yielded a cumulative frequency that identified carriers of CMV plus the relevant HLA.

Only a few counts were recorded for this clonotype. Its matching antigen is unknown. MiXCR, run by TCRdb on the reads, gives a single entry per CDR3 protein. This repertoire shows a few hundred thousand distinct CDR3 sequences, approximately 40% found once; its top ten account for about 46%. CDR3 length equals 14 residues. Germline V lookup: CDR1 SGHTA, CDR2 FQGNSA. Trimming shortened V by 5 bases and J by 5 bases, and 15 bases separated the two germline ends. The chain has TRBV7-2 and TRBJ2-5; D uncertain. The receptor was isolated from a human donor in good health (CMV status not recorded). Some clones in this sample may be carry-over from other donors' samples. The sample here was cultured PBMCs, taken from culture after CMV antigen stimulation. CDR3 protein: CASSRRFTGETQYF. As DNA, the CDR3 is TGTGCCAGCAGCCGTAGATTCACCGGGGAGACCCAGTACTTC.